The clone carrying this T cell receptor (beta chain) occurred a few times. Its matching antigen is unknown. This specimen comes from a study of T-cell reconstitution after alpha-beta-depleted transplantation in children. CDR3 length: 18 amino acids. V dropped 1 base and J dropped 2; count of bases not matched to a gene: 13. Germline V gene lookup returns CDR1 SGHTA and CDR2 FQGTGA. A TCRbeta library incorporating unique molecular identifiers was prepared. From the PCR reads, TCRdb called clonotypes with MiXCR, one entry per CDR3 protein. Among 450,000 to 550,000 distinct CDR3 sequences, around 10% were seen once, and the ten largest hold less than 15%. General study points: From newly produced T cells came most of the T-cell counts and diversity one year after transplant. Reported findings indicate that, about two months after transplant, alpha-beta T cells came from several hundred expanded clones, which were derived from non-depleted graft cells. TCRbeta diversity was high at day 60 in some patients (a result of surviving recipient T cells and thymic progenitors).

Material: PBMCs, mostly from graft donor cells, obtained 180 days after TCRalphabeta/CD19-depleted stem cell transplant. The rearrangement uses TRBV7-3 and TRBJ1-2; 7 positions agree with TRBD1. The TCR originated in a female patient under 10 years old who had a stem cell transplant for aplastic anemia, so the T cells may come from the graft donor. DNA of the CDR3: TGTGCCAGCAGCTTAAAACGCCCGGACAGGTTCGAAAACTATGGCTACACCTTC. Translation: CASSLKRPDRFENYGYTF.